These T cell receptor beta chains were read from a single sample in a study of blood T cells in healthy people across ages. TCRdb re-analysed the 5' RACE reads in MiXCR, keeping a single row per CDR3 protein. The repertoire has 780,000 or so distinct CDR3 sequences, about 61% of them found once; the top ten carry roughly 24%. Sequenced material: blood. The receptors were gathered from a middle-aged man in good health. The CDR3 runs from the conserved cysteine through the conserved F or W. A D gene is named only where the DNA matches it firmly. Size values are once, few and many counts, or a class for expanded clones, and some rows have none.

CDR3nt: TGTGCCAGCAGTGTGACCCGACAGGGTGGGTACAATGAGCAGTTCTTC
CDR3aa: CASSVTRQGGYNEQFF
j_gene: TRBJ2-1
v_gene: TRBV28
d_gene: TRBD1
abundance: once

CDR3nt: TGTGCCAGCAGTTCAGGGGCAAGCTCCTACAATGAGCAGTTCTTC
CDR3aa: CASSSGASSYNEQFF
j_gene: TRBJ2-1
v_gene: TRBV7-9
d_gene: .
abundance: .

CDR3nt: TGTGCCAGCAGCTTCAGTACCCTCAATGAGCAGTACTTC
CDR3aa: CASSFSTLNEQYF
j_gene: TRBJ2-7
v_gene: TRBV7-2
d_gene: .
abundance: .

CDR3nt: TGTGCCAGCAACGGACAGGCCGGGGAGCTGTTTTTT
CDR3aa: CASNGQAGELFF
j_gene: TRBJ2-2
v_gene: TRBV25-1
d_gene: TRBD1
abundance: .

CDR3nt: TGCAGCGTTCTGTTGCCCGATCTTCAAAACATTCAGTACTTC
CDR3aa: CSVLLPDLQNIQYF
j_gene: TRBJ2-4
v_gene: TRBV29-1
d_gene: .
abundance: .

CDR3nt: TGTGCCAGCAGCCCCCGAGGGAGTAATGAGCAGTTCTTC
CDR3aa: CASSPRGSNEQFF
j_gene: TRBJ2-1
v_gene: TRBV7-2
d_gene: .
abundance: .

CDR3nt: TGTGCCAGCAAGCCTAGTCGGCTAGCGGGGGCCGAGCAGTTCTTC
CDR3aa: CASKPSRLAGAEQFF
j_gene: TRBJ2-1
v_gene: TRBV5-4
d_gene: TRBD2
abundance: .

CDR3nt: TGTGCCAGCAGTCCAGGGGGATACACAGATACGCAGTATTTT
CDR3aa: CASSPGGYTDTQYF
j_gene: TRBJ2-3
v_gene: TRBV2
d_gene: TRBD1
abundance: once

CDR3nt: TGCAGTGCTAGAGATTCACTAGACCTCCAAGAGACACAGTACTTC
CDR3aa: CSARDSLDLQETQYF
j_gene: TRBJ2-7
v_gene: TRBV20-1
d_gene: .
abundance: .

CDR3nt: TGTGCCAGCAGTTACACAAGGACAGTAAGGGAGAGCATATCTGGGGCCAACGTCCTGACTTTC
CDR3aa: CASSYTRTVRESISGANVLTF
j_gene: TRBJ2-6
v_gene: TRBV6-5
d_gene: .
abundance: .

CDR3nt: TGCAGCGTCGGCAGGGGACCCTACAATGAGCAGTTCTTC
CDR3aa: CSVGRGPYNEQFF
j_gene: TRBJ2-1
v_gene: TRBV29-1
d_gene: .
abundance: .

CDR3nt: TGTGCCAGCAGGGCCGGGACTAGTAATGAGCAGTTCTTC
CDR3aa: CASRAGTSNEQFF
j_gene: TRBJ2-1
v_gene: TRBV7-9
d_gene: TRBD2
abundance: .

CDR3nt: TGTGCCAGCAGCCAAGGGACAGGGGATAACTATGGCTACACCTTC
CDR3aa: CASSQGTGDNYGYTF
j_gene: TRBJ1-2
v_gene: TRBV4-2
d_gene: TRBD1
abundance: .

CDR3nt: TGTGCCAGCAAGGCGGGGAGTACCATTTGGAATACGCAGTATTTT
CDR3aa: CASKAGSTIWNTQYF
j_gene: TRBJ2-3
v_gene: TRBV2
d_gene: .
abundance: few

CDR3nt: TGTGCCAGCAGCCTAGGACTAGCGGGTTACCCCACAGATACGCAGTATTTT
CDR3aa: CASSLGLAGYPTDTQYF
j_gene: TRBJ2-3
v_gene: TRBV11-2
d_gene: TRBD2
abundance: .

CDR3nt: TGTGCCAGCAGCTTACTCGTTGGCTCACCCCTCCACTTT
CDR3aa: CASSLLVGSPLHF
j_gene: TRBJ1-6
v_gene: TRBV11-2
d_gene: .
abundance: .

CDR3nt: TGTGCCAGCAGCTTCTACAATGACTATGGCTACACCTTC
CDR3aa: CASSFYNDYGYTF
j_gene: TRBJ1-2
v_gene: TRBV7-2
d_gene: .
abundance: few

CDR3nt: TGTGCCGCCAGTGACCGGACTAGCGGGAGGGGTGCATACAATGAGCAGTACTTC
CDR3aa: CAASDRTSGRGAYNEQYF
j_gene: TRBJ2-7
v_gene: TRBV24-1
d_gene: TRBD2
abundance: .

CDR3nt: TGCAGTGCTAGAGATATCAGCCGCCCAAAGCAGTTCTTC
CDR3aa: CSARDISRPKQFF
j_gene: TRBJ2-1
v_gene: TRBV20-1
d_gene: .
abundance: few

CDR3nt: TGTGCCAGCAGCTTAAACCTACAGAGCCGCTCGCTTGACGAGCAGTACTTC
CDR3aa: CASSLNLQSRSLDEQYF
j_gene: TRBJ2-7
v_gene: TRBV7-9
d_gene: .
abundance: .

CDR3nt: TGCGCCAGCAGCCAAGACCTTAGCAGGGGTTTCTACGAGCAGTACTTC
CDR3aa: CASSQDLSRGFYEQYF
j_gene: TRBJ2-7
v_gene: TRBV4-3
d_gene: .
abundance: few

CDR3nt: TGCAGTGCCGATCCGGGAGGGGTTGATACGCAGTATTTT
CDR3aa: CSADPGGVDTQYF
j_gene: TRBJ2-3
v_gene: TRBV20-1
d_gene: TRBD2
abundance: few

CDR3nt: TGCAGTGCTAGGGATAGCGGAGGGGGCACAGATACGCAGTATTTT
CDR3aa: CSARDSGGGTDTQYF
j_gene: TRBJ2-3
v_gene: TRBV20-1
d_gene: .
abundance: .